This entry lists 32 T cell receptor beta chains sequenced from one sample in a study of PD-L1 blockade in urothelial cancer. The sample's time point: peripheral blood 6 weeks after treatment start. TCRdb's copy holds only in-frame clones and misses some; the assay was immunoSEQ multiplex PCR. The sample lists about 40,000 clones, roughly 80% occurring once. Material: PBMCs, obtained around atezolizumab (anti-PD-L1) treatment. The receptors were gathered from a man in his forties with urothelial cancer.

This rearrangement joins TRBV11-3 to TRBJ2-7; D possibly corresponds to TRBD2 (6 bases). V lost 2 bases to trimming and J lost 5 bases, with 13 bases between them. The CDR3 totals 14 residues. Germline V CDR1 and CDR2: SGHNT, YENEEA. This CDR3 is CASSLSSASDEQYF. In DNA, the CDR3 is TGTGCCAGCAGCTTATCTAGCGCCTCGGACGAGCAGTACTTC.

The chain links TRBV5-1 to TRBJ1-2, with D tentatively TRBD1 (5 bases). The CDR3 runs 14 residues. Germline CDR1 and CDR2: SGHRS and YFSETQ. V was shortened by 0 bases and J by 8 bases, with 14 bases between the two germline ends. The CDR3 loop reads CASSLAMIGEGYTF. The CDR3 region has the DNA TGCGCCAGCAGCTTGGCCATGATAGGGGAAGGCTACACCTTC.

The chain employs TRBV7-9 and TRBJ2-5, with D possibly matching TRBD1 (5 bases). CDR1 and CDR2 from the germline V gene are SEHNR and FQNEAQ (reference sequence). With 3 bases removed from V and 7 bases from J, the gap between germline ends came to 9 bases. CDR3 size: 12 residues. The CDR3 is CASSFRVGTQYF. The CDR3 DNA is TGTGCCAGCAGCTTCAGGGTGGGGACCCAGTACTTC.

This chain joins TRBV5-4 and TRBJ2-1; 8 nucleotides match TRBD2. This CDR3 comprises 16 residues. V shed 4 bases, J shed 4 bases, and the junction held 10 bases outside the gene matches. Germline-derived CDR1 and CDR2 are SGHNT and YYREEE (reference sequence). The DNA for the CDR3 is TGTGCCAGCAGCGTTGGAACCGGGACTAGATACAATGAGCAGTTCTTC. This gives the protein CASSVGTGTRYNEQFF.

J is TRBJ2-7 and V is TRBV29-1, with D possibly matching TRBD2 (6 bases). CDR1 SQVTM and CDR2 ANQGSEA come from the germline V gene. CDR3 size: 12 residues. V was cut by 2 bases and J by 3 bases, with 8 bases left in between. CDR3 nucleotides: TGCAGCGTTGAACTAGCGAGCTACGAGCAGTACTTC. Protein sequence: CSVELASYEQYF.

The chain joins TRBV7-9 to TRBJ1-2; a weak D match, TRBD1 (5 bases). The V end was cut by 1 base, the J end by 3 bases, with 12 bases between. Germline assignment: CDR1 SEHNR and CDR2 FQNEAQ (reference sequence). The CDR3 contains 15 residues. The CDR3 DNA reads TGTGCCAGCAGCTTAGGTCAGGCCAGGGACTATGGCTACACCTTC. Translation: CASSLGQARDYGYTF. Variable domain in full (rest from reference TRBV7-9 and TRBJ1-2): DTGVSQNPRHKITKRGQNVTFRCDPISEHNRLYWYRQTLGQGPEFLTYFQNEAQLEKSRLLSDRFSAERPKGSFSTLEIQRTEQGDSAMYLCASSLGQARDYGYTFGSGTRLTVV.

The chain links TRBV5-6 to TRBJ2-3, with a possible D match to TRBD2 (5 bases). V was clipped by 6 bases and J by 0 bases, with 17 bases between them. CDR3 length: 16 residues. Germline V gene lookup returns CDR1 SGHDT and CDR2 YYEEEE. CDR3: CASNRMSGGSTDTQYF. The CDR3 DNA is TGTGCCAGCAACCGGATGAGTGGCGGGAGCACAGATACGCAGTATTTT.

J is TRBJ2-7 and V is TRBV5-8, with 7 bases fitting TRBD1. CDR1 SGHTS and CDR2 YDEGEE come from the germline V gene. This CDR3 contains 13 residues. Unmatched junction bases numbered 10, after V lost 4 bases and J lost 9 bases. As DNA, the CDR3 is TGTGCCAGCAGCCTGACAGGGAAAGGCGGGCAGTACTTC. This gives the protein CASSLTGKGGQYF.

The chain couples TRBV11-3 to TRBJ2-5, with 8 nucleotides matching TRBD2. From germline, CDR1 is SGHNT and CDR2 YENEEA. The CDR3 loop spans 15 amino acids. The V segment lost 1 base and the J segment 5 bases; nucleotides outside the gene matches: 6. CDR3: CASSLAGGPGETQYF. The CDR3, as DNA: TGTGCCAGCAGCTTAGCGGGAGGGCCTGGGGAGACCCAGTACTTC.

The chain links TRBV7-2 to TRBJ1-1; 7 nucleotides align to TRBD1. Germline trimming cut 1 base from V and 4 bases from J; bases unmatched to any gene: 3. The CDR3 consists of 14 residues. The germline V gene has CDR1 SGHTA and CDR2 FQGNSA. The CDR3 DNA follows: TGTGCCAGCAGCTTAGAGACAGGGAGCACTGAAGCTTTCTTT. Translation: CASSLETGSTEAFF.

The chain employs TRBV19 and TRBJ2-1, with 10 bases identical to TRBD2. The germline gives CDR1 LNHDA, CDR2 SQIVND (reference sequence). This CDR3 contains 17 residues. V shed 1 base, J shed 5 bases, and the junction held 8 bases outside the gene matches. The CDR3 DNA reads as TGTGCCAGTAGTATAGGCCCTAGCGGGAGCCATGACAATGAGCAGTTCTTC. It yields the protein CASSIGPSGSHDNEQFF.

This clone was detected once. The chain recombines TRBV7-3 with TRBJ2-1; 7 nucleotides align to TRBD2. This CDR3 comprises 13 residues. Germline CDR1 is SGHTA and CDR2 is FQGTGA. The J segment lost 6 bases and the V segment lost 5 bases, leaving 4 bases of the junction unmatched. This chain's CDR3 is CASSPGLLNEQFF. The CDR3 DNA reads TGTGCCAGCAGCCCGGGACTACTCAATGAGCAGTTCTTC.

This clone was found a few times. CDR3: CASSSRDISGNTIYF. The CDR3 nucleotides are TGTGCCAGCAGTTCGAGGGACATTTCTGGAAACACCATATATTTT. The V call is TRBV28, the J call TRBJ1-3; D may be TRBD1 (6 bases). This CDR3 is built from 15 residues. Germline values: CDR1 MDHEN, CDR2 SYDVKM. Trimming left V 4 bases short and J 1 base short, with 11 bases between. The complete variable domain, with remaining parts taken from reference TRBV28 and TRBJ1-3, reads DVKVTQSSRYLVKRTGEKVFLECVQDMDHENMFWYRQDPGLGLRLIYFSYDVKMKEKGDIPEGYSVSREKKERFSLILESASTNQTSMYLCASSSRDISGNTIYFGEGSWLTVV.

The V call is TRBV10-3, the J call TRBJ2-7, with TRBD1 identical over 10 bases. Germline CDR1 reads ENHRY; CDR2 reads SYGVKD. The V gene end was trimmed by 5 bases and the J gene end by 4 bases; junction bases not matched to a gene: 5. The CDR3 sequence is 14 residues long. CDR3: CAISRDRGSYEQYF. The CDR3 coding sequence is TGTGCCATCAGTAGGGACAGGGGCTCGTACGAGCAGTACTTC.

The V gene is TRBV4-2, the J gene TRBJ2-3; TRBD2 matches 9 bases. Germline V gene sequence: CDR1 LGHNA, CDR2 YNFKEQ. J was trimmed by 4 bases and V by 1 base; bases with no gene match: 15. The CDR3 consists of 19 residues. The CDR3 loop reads CASSQAVMVREGRADTQYF. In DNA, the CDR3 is TGTGCCAGCAGCCAAGCGGTTATGGTGCGGGAGGGCCGGGCAGATACGCAGTATTTT.

CDR3 in amino acids: CASKENGGTYNEQFF. CDR3 coding DNA: TGTGCCAGCAAGGAGAACGGGGGGACATACAATGAGCAGTTCTTC. The rearrangement links TRBV28 to TRBJ2-1; D might be TRBD2 (7 bases). Germline assignment: CDR1 MDHEN and CDR2 SYDVKM. The CDR3 loop spans 15 amino acids. The V and J ends lost 7 bases and 4 bases respectively, with 17 bases between them.

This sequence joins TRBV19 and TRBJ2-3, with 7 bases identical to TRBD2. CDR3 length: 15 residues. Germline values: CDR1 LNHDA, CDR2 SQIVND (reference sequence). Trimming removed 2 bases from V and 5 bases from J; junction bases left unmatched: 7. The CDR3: CASSIQSGTGDTQYF. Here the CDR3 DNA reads TGTGCCAGTAGTATACAGAGCGGGACGGGAGATACGCAGTATTTT. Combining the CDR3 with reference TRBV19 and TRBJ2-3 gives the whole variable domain DGGITQSPKYLFRKEGQNVTLSCEQNLNHDAMYWYRQDPGQGLRLIYYSQIVNDFQKGDIAEGYSVSREKKESFPLTVTSAQKNPTAFYLCASSIQSGTGDTQYFGPGTRLTVL.

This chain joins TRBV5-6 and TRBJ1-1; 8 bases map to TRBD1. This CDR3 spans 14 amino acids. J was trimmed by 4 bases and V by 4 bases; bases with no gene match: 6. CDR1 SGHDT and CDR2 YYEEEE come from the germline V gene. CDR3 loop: CASSGQGAGTEAFF. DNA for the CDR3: TGTGCCAGCAGCGGGCAGGGGGCAGGCACTGAAGCTTTCTTT.

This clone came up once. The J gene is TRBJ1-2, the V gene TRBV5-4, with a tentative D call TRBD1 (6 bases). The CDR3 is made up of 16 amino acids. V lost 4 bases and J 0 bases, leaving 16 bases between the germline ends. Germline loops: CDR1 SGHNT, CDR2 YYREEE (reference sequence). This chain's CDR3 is CASSPGGGGANYGYTF. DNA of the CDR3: TGTGCCAGCAGCCCCGGAGGGGGGGGAGCTAACTATGGCTACACCTTC.

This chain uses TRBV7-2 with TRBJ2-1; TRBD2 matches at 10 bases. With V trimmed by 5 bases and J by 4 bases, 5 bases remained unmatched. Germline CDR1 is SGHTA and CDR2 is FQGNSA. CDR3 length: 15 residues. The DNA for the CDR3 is TGTGCCAGCAGCCTCAAGCGGGGGGGTTACAATGAGCAGTTCTTC. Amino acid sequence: CASSLKRGGYNEQFF.

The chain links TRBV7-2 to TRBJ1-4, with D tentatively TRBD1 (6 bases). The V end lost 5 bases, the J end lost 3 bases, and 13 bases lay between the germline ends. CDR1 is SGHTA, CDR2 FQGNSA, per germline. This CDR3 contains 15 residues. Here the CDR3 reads CASSPDRRSNEKLFF. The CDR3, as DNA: TGTGCCAGCAGCCCAGACAGGCGTTCTAATGAAAAACTGTTTTTT. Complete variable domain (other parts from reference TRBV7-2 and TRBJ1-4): GAGVSQSPSNKVTEKGKDVELRCDPISGHTALYWYRQSLGQGLEFLIYFQGNSAPDKSGLPSDRFSAERTGGSVSTLTIQRTQQEDSAVYLCASSPDRRSNEKLFFGSGTQLSVL.

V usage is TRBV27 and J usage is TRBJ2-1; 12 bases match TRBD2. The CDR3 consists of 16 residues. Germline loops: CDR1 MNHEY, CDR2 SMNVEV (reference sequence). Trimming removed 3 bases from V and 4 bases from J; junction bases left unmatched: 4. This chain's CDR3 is CASSLPLAGGYNEQFF. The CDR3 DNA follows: TGTGCCAGCAGTTTGCCCCTAGCGGGAGGGTACAATGAGCAGTTCTTC.

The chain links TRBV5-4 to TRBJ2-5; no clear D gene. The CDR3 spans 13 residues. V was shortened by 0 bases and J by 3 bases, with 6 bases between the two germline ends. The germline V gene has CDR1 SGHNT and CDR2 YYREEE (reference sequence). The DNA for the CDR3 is TGTGCCAGCAGCTTGGCGCCGGAAGAGACCCAGTACTTC. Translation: CASSLAPEETQYF.

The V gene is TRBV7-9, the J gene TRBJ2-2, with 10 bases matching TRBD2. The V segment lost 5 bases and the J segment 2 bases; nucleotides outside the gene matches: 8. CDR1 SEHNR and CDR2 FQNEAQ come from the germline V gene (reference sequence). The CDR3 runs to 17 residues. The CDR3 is CASSRTSGGTNTGELFF. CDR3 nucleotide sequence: TGTGCCAGCAGCCGGACTAGCGGAGGGACCAACACCGGGGAGCTGTTTTTT.

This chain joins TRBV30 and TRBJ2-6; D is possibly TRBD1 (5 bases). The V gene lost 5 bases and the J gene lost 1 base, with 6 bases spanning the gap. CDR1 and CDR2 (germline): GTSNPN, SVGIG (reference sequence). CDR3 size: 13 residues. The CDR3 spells CAWQGSGANVLTF. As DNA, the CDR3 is TGTGCCTGGCAGGGTTCTGGGGCCAACGTCCTGACTTTC.

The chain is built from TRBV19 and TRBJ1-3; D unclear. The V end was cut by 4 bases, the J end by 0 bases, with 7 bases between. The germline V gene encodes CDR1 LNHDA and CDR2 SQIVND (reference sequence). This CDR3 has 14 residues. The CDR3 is CASSSGGSGNTIYF. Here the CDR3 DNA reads TGTGCCAGTAGTAGCGGAGGCTCTGGAAACACCATATATTTT.

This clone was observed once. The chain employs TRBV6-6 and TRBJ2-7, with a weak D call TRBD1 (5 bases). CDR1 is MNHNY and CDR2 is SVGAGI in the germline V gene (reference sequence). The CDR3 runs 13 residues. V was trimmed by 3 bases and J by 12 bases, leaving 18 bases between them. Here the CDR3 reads CASSYVQALNPYF. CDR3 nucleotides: TGTGCCAGCAGTTATGTACAGGCCTTAAATCCGTACTTC.

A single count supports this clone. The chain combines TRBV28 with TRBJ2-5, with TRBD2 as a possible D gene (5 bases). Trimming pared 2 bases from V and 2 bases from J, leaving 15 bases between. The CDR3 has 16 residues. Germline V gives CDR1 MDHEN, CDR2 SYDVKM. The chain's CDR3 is CASSLPRGLWQETQYF. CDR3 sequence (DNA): TGTGCCAGCAGTTTACCCCGCGGGCTTTGGCAAGAGACCCAGTACTTC.

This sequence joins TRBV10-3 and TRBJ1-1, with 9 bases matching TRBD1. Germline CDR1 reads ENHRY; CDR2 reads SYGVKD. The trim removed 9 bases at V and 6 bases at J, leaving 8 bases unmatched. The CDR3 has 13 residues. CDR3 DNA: TGTGCCATTAAGGACAGGGGTGAGGCTGAAGCTTTCTTT. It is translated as CAIKDRGEAEAFF.

The CDR3 here is CASAVGGAPETQYF. CDR3 DNA sequence: TGTGCCAGCGCGGTCGGGGGGGCCCCAGAGACCCAGTACTTC. V usage is TRBV28 and J usage is TRBJ2-5, with 8 bases fitting TRBD2. The CDR3 contains 14 residues. The J segment lost 4 bases and the V segment lost 8 bases, leaving 9 bases of the junction unmatched. CDR1 and CDR2 (germline): MDHEN, SYDVKM. The full variable domain, its missing parts supplied by reference TRBV28 and TRBJ2-5, is DVKVTQSSRYLVKRTGEKVFLECVQDMDHENMFWYRQDPGLGLRLIYFSYDVKMKEKGDIPEGYSVSREKKERFSLILESASTNQTSMYLCASAVGGAPETQYFGPGTRLLVL.

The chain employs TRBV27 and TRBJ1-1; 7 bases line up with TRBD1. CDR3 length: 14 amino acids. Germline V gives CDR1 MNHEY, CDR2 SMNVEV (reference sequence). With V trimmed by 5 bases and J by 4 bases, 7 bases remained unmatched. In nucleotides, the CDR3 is TGTGCCAGCAGTCCCCAAGGGGGCGGCACTGAAGCTTTCTTT. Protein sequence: CASSPQGGGTEAFF.

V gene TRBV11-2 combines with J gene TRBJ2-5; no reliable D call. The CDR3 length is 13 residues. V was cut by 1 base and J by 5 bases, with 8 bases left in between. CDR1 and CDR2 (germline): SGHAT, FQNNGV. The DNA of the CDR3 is TGTGCCAGCAGCTTAGGTCGGTCCGAGACCCAGTACTTC. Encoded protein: CASSLGRSETQYF.